This T cell receptor beta chain was identified during a study of cytomegalovirus exposure and HLA in healthy donors. Study-level points and caveats: Some V segments (TRBV6-2 and TRBV6-3 among them) were excluded as indistinguishable.

The CDR3 covers 12 residues. Germline CDR1 is SQVTM and CDR2 is ANQGSEA. V lost 7 bases, J lost 4 bases, and 13 bases lay in between. Both 60 Vbeta primers and 13 Jbeta primers went into the PCR. Generated by immunoSEQ multiplex PCR, the TCRdb table keeps only in-frame clones and is missing some. This repertoire shows about 160,000 clones, roughly four fifths found once; its top ten account for about 10%. This clone was detected only once. Its antigen is unidentified. The TCR comes from a man aged 45 to 65 in good health and CMV-seropositive. This chain uses TRBV29-1 with TRBJ1-1; a weak D match, TRBD1 (5 bases). Sequencing input: PBMCs. CDR3 sequence (DNA): TGCAGCGCTGGCAGGGTTTTCACTGAAGCTTTCTTT. Translation: CSAGRVFTEAFF.